This paragraph reports one T cell receptor beta chain. The source of the sample is a study of blood T cell repertoires in COVID-19. The protocol was immunoSEQ multiplex PCR, while the TCRdb copy is restricted to in-frame clones and leaves out a portion. The sample holds about 380,000 clones, roughly 85% seen once. Unmatched junction bases numbered 10, after V lost 7 bases and J lost 5 bases. The CDR3 is 14 amino acids. In germline, CDR1 is LNHDA, CDR2 SQIVND (reference sequence). The TCR sequence derives from a woman between 18 and 29 years old with acute or convalescent COVID-19. Sample: peripheral blood. The gene calls are TRBV19 and TRBJ1-1; 7 bases agree with TRBD1. CDR3 loop: CASISTGVRTEAFF. The CDR3, as DNA: TGTGCCAGTATCAGTACAGGGGTAAGGACTGAAGCTTTCTTT.